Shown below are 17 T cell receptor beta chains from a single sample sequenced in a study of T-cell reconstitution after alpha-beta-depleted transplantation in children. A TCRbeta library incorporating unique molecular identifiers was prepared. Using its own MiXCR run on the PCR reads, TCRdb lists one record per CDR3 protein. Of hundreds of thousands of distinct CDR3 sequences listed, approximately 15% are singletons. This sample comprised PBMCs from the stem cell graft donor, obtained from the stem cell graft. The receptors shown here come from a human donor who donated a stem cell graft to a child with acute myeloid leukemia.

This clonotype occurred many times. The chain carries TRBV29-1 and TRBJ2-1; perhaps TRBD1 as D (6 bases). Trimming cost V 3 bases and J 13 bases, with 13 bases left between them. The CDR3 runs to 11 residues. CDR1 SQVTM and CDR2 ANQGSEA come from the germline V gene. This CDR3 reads CSVEVGAKQFF. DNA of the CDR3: TGCAGCGTTGAGGTGGGGGCCAAACAGTTCTTC.

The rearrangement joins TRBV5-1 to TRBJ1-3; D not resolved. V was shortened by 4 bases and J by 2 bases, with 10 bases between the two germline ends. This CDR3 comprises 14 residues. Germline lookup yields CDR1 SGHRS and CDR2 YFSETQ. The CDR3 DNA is TGCGCCAGCAGCCCCGAGGACGCTGGAAACACCATATATTTT. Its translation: CASSPEDAGNTIYF.

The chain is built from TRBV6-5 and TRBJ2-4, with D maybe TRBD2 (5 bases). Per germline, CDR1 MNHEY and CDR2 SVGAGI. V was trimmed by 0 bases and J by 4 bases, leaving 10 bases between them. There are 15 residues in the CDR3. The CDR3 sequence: CASSYSRGVKNIQYF. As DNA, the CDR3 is TGTGCCAGCAGTTACTCCCGGGGAGTGAAAAACATTCAGTACTTC.

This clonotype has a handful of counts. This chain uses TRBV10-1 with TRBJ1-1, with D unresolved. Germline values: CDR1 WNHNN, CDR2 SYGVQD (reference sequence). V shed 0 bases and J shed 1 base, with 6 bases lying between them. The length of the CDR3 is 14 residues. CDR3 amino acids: CASSESYRNTEAFF. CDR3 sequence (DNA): TGCGCCAGCAGTGAGTCTTACAGGAACACTGAAGCTTTCTTT.

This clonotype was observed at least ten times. DNA for the CDR3: TGCAGTGCTAGAGTCTTTCCGGGACAGGGGGCGGGTGAGCAGTACTTC. It encodes CSARVFPGQGAGEQYF. The V and J genes are TRBV20-1 and TRBJ2-7; TRBD1 agrees at 12 bases. V shed 1 base and J 7 bases; nucleotides not matched to a gene: 11. The CDR3 has 16 residues. Germline-derived CDR1 and CDR2 are DFQATT and SNEGSKA (reference sequence).

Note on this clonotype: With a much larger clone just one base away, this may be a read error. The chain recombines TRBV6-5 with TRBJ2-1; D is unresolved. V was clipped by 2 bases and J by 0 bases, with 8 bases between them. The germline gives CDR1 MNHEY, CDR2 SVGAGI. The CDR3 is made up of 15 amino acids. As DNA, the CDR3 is TGTGCCAGCAGTTACGACACTTCCTCCTACAATGAGCAGTTCTTC. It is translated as CASSYDTSSYNEQFF.

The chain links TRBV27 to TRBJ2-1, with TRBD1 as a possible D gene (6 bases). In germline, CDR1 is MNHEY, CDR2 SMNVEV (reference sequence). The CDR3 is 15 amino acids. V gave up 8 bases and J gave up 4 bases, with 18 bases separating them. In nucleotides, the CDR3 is TGTGCCAGCCTACCCAGGGGAAAGGGTTACAATGAGCAGTTCTTC. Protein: CASLPRGKGYNEQFF.

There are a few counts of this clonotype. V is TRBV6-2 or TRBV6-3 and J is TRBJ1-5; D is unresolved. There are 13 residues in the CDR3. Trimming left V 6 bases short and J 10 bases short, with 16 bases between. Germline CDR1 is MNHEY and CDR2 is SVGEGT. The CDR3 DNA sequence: TGTGCCAGCAGGACCTACGGAGAGGGACCCCAGCATTTT. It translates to CASRTYGEGPQHF.

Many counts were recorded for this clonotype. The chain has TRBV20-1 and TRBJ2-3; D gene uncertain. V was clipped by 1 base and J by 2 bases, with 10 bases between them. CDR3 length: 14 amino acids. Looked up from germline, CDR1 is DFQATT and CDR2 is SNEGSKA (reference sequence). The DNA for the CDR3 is TGCAGTGCTAGAGTGTGGGCCTCCACAGATACGCAGTATTTT. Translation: CSARVWASTDTQYF.

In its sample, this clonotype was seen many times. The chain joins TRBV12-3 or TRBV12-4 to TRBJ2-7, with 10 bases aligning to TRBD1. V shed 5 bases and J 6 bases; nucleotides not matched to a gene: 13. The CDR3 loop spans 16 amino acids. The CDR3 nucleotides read TGTGCCAGCAGTAATCCCCGGGACAGGGGTGTAGGCGAGCAGTACTTC. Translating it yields CASSNPRDRGVGEQYF.

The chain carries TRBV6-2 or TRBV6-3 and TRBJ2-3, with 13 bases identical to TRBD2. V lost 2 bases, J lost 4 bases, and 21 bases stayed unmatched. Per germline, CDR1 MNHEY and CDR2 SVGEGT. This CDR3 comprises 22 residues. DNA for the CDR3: TGTGCCAGCAGTTACACTAATACGTGGGACAGCTGGACTAGCGGGGGACCAGATACGCAGTATTTT. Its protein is CASSYTNTWDSWTSGGPDTQYF.

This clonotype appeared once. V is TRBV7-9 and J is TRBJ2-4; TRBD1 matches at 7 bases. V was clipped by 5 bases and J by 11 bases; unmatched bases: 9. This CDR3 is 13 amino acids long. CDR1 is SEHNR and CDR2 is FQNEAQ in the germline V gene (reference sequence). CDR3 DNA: TGTGCCAGCAGCCCTAAAGACAGGGAAGTTCAGTACTTC. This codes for CASSPKDREVQYF. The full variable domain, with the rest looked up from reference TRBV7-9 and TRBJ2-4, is DTGVSQNPRHKITKRGQNVTFRCDPISEHNRLYWYRQTLGQGPEFLTYFQNEAQLEKSRLLSDRFSAERPKGSFSTLEIQRTEQGDSAMYLCASSPKDREVQYFGAGTRLSVL.

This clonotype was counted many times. The CDR3 loop is CASSVQQDTEAFF. The CDR3 bases are TGTGCCAGCAGCGTACAGCAGGACACTGAAGCTTTCTTT. This chain uses TRBV9 with TRBJ1-1; D remains ambiguous. The CDR3 is 13 amino acids. Germline-derived CDR1 and CDR2 are SGDLS and YYNGEE. V lost 1 base and J 3 bases, leaving 7 bases between the germline ends.

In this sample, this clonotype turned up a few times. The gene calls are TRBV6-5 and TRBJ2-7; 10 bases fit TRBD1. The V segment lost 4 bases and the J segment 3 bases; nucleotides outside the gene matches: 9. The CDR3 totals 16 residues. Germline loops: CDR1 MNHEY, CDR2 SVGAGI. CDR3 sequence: CASSSYPGQGLYEQYF. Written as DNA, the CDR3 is TGTGCCAGCAGTTCTTATCCGGGACAGGGGCTCTACGAGCAGTACTTC.

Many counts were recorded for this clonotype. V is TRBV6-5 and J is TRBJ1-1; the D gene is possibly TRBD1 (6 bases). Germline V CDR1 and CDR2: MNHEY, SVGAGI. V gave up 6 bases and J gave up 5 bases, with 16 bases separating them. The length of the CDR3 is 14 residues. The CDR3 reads CASSLQGRGTEAFF. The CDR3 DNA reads TGTGCCAGCAGCTTACAGGGACGTGGGACTGAAGCTTTCTTT.

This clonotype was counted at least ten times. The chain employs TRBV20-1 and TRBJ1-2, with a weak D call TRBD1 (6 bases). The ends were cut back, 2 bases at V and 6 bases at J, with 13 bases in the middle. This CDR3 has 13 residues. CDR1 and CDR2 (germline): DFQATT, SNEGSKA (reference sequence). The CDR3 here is CSARNRARDGYTF. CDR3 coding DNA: TGCAGTGCTAGAAACAGGGCCAGAGATGGCTACACCTTC.

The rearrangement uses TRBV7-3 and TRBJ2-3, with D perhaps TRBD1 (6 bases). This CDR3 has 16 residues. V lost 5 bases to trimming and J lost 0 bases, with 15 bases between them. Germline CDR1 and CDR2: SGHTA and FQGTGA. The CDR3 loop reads CASSPLGGPSTDTQYF. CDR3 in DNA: TGTGCCAGCAGCCCCCTAGGGGGTCCTAGCACAGATACGCAGTATTTT.